This TCR beta chain was documented in a study of CD8 T cells in ankylosing spondylitis. Germline CDR1 is SGHVS and CDR2 is FNYEAQ. The CDR3 contains 14 residues. V shed 0 bases and J 3 bases; nucleotides not matched to a gene: 2. TCRdb reprocessed the 5' RACE reads with MiXCR, giving one entry per CDR3 protein. The table records some 120,000 distinct CDR3 sequences, over 6% of them present only once. Study findings and constraints: A motif of 7 or 8 highly homologous TCR beta variants was seen as apparently characteristic of ankylosing spondylitis blood. With a CD8+ phenotype, disease-linked clones were relatively rare in peripheral blood.

At least ten counts were recorded for this clonotype. What it recognizes is unknown. This TCR was sampled from a male donor with ankylosing spondylitis or in good health (not recorded which). The chain joins TRBV7-6 to TRBJ2-7, with 7 bases identical to TRBD1. The sequenced sample was blood, either unsorted or a sorted T cell fraction (not recorded which). This chain's CDR3 is CASSLATGNYEQYF. The CDR3 nucleotides are TGTGCCAGCAGCTTAGCGACAGGGAACTACGAGCAGTACTTC.